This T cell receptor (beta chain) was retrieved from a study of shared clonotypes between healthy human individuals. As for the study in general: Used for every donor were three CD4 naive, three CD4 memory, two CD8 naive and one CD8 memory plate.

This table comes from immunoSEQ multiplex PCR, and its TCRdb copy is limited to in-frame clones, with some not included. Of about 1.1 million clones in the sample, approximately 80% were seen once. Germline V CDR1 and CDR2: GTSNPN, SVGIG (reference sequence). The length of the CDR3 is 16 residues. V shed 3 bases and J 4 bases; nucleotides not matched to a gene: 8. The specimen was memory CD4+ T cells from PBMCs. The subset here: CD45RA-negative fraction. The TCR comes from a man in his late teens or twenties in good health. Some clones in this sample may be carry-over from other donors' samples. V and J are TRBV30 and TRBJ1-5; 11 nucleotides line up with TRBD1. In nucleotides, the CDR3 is TGTGCCTGGAGCGGAATTGGGACAGGGGGGAATCAGCCCCAGCATTTT. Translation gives CAWSGIGTGGNQPQHF.